This entry lists 30 T cell receptor beta chains sequenced from one sample in a study of blood T cell repertoires in COVID-19. Assay used: immunoSEQ multiplex PCR; TCRdb lists only in-frame clones, some missing. The profile shows 250,000 or so clones, around four fifths of them singletons. What was sequenced was peripheral blood. All receptors derive from a man aged 55 to 69 with acute or convalescent COVID-19.

Comments on this clone: Germline and junction disagree at one end, which may indicate a read error. The gene calls are TRBV7-7 and TRBJ2-3; D is undetermined. Germline V gene data show CDR1 as SSHAT and CDR2 as FNYEAQ (reference sequence). This CDR3 has 14 residues. The CDR3 DNA is TGTGCTAGCAGCCACGGCGGTTCCACAGATACGCAGTATTTT. This gives the protein CASSHGGSTDTQYF.

The chain combines TRBV9 with TRBJ1-2, with D possibly TRBD1 on 5 matching bases. The CDR3 has 13 amino acids. Looked up from germline, CDR1 is SGDLS and CDR2 is YYNGEE. The ends were cut back, 4 bases at V and 8 bases at J, with 15 bases in the middle. The CDR3 is CASSPVGGVGYTF. The CDR3 region has the DNA TGTGCCAGCAGCCCGGTAGGAGGGGTCGGCTACACCTTC.

V and J are TRBV9 and TRBJ2-3; 10 positions agree with TRBD2. Germline CDR1 reads SGDLS; CDR2 reads YYNGEE. V lost 0 bases, J lost 6 bases, and 4 bases stayed unmatched. This CDR3 is 15 amino acids long. DNA of the CDR3: TGTGCCAGCAGCGTAGAAGCGGGGGGGCCGGATACGCAGTATTTT. Amino acids: CASSVEAGGPDTQYF.

This chain uses TRBV18 with TRBJ2-6, with D possibly TRBD1 on 6 matching bases. The CDR3 is 15 residues long. The germline gives CDR1 KGHSH, CDR2 LQKENI. V was cut by 2 bases and J by 2 bases, with 7 bases left in between. Written as DNA, the CDR3 is TGTGCCAGCTCACCAGGACAGCCTGGGGCCAACGTCCTGACTTTC. It codes for CASSPGQPGANVLTF.

This clone was counted a single time. The V call is TRBV25-1, the J call TRBJ2-1; 11 bases fit TRBD2. The CDR3 spans 16 residues. Trimming cost V 3 bases and J 4 bases; bases outside gene matches: 5. Germline V gene sequence: CDR1 MGHDK, CDR2 SYGVNS. The CDR3 sequence is CASSEPGTSGYNEQFF. The DNA of the CDR3 is TGTGCCAGCAGTGAGCCCGGGACTAGCGGTTACAATGAGCAGTTCTTC.

The gene calls are TRBV12-3 or TRBV12-4 and TRBJ2-5; D unresolved. This CDR3 spans 13 amino acids. V was cut by 6 bases and J by 6 bases, with 14 bases left in between. The CDR3 region has the DNA TGTGCCAGCAGAGTCGGCCGGGTCCAGACCCAGTACTTC. This encodes CASRVGRVQTQYF.

This clone turned up a few times. The chain employs TRBV6-1 and TRBJ2-5; TRBD2 agrees at 8 bases. This CDR3 comprises 16 residues. The V and J ends lost 2 bases and 1 base, in that order; junction bases with no gene match: 6. The germline CDR1 and CDR2 sequences are MNHNS and SASEGT. This CDR3 reads CASSELGGGPQETQYF. CDR3 nucleotide sequence: TGTGCCAGCAGTGAATTAGGCGGGGGGCCCCAAGAGACCCAGTACTTC.

This chain connects TRBV19 to TRBJ1-1; TRBD1 is a possible D gene (5 bases). Trimming took 1 base from V and 2 from J, leaving 17 bases between them. Germline-derived CDR1 and CDR2 are LNHDA and SQIVND (reference sequence). The CDR3 is 17 amino acids. The CDR3 loop is CASSIGSGGGYNTEAFF. Here the CDR3 DNA reads TGTGCCAGTAGTATAGGGAGTGGGGGAGGATATAACACTGAAGCTTTCTTT.

V and J are TRBV10-3 and TRBJ2-5; 7 nucleotides match TRBD2. Trimming removed 2 bases from V and 5 bases from J; junction bases left unmatched: 14. Germline CDR1 ENHRY, CDR2 SYGVKD. CDR3 length: 17 residues. CDR3 loop: CAISEGAWAGVGETQYF. CDR3 nucleotides: TGTGCCATCAGTGAGGGGGCCTGGGCGGGAGTTGGGGAGACCCAGTACTTC.

The chain is built from TRBV18 and TRBJ2-3; 10 positions agree with TRBD2. Germline CDR1 is KGHSH and CDR2 is LQKENI. J gave up 0 bases and V 3 bases, and 12 bases lay outside the gene matches. The CDR3 consists of 19 residues. CDR3 region: CASSPKSSGSPLSTDTQYF. The CDR3 DNA follows: TGTGCCAGCTCACCCAAATCTAGCGGGAGTCCCCTCAGCACAGATACGCAGTATTTT.

About this clone: The same CDR3 also results from other DNA sequences found in this sample. J is TRBJ2-1 and V is TRBV2; TRBD2 agrees at 7 bases. Germline loops: CDR1 SNHLY, CDR2 FYNNEI. This CDR3 comprises 14 residues. Trimming cost V 8 bases and J 0 bases; bases outside gene matches: 4. The CDR3 DNA reads as TGTGCCAGCTCGCGGGGGAGCTCCTACAATGAGCAGTTCTTC. It specifies CASSRGSSYNEQFF.

This chain links TRBV28 with TRBJ2-7; D perhaps matches TRBD1 (6 bases). V was cut by 8 bases and J by 4 bases, with 15 bases left in between. The CDR3 has 13 residues. CDR1 and CDR2 from the germline V gene are MDHEN and SYDVKM. CDR3 loop: CASEQGRGYEQYF. CDR3 nucleotide sequence: TGTGCCAGCGAACAGGGTAGGGGGTACGAGCAGTACTTC.

This clone was picked up a small number of times. V and J are TRBV6-5 and TRBJ2-5; 7 nucleotides match TRBD1. The CDR3 is 15 amino acids. Looked up from germline, CDR1 is MNHEY and CDR2 is SVGAGI. With V trimmed by 2 bases and J by 4 bases, 7 bases remained unmatched. CDR3 residues: CASSYDGGQRETQYF. The DNA for the CDR3 is TGTGCCAGCAGTTACGATGGGGGACAGCGAGAGACCCAGTACTTC.

The V call is TRBV7-2, the J call TRBJ2-1; 12 bases match TRBD2. The CDR3 length is 14 residues. Germline values: CDR1 SGHTA, CDR2 FQGNSA. The ends lost 6 bases at V and 6 bases at J; junction bases unmatched: 3. The CDR3 sequence is CASRQGLAGNEQFF. The CDR3, as DNA: TGTGCCAGCAGGCAGGGACTAGCGGGCAATGAGCAGTTCTTC.

The chain couples TRBV2 to TRBJ1-5, with D possibly being TRBD1 (5 bases). Germline lookup yields CDR1 SNHLY and CDR2 FYNNEI. V lost 7 bases and J lost 7, with 23 bases in between. The CDR3 consists of 16 residues. The CDR3 nucleotides read TGTGCCAGCAAACCCGGTGGGGGGGGAGGAAGGCAGCCCCAGCATTTT. As protein: CASKPGGGGGRQPQHF.

The chain joins TRBV19 to TRBJ2-2; D not certain. CDR1 is LNHDA, CDR2 SQIVND, per germline (reference sequence). This CDR3 comprises 14 residues. Trimming removed 5 bases from V and 0 bases from J, with 7 bases in between. In DNA form, the CDR3 reads TGTGCCAGTAGTCCCTACTCGAACACCGGGGAGCTGTTTTTT. Translation: CASSPYSNTGELFF.

The chain couples TRBV6-7 to TRBJ2-7; 8 positions match TRBD2. TRBV6-7 is reported as an ORF; its role is uncertain. After removal of 6 bases from V and 2 bases from J, the junction contained 9 bases not matched to a gene. The CDR3 has 15 residues. The CDR3 bases are TGTGCCAGCAGGTCAACCGGGACTAGGGCCTACGAGCAGTACTTC. Protein product: CASRSTGTRAYEQYF.

The CDR3 DNA is TGTGCCAGCAGCCCCGGGGGGGGGAATTCACCCCTCCACTTT. Amino acid sequence: CASSPGGGNSPLHF. The rearrangement joins TRBV7-3 to TRBJ1-6; D may be TRBD1 (5 bases). The ends were cut back, 5 bases at V and 7 bases at J, with 12 bases in the middle. The CDR3 sequence is 14 residues long. From germline, CDR1 is SGHTA and CDR2 FQGTGA.

This clone has a single count. The sample contains more than one DNA sequence encoding this CDR3. V gene TRBV30 combines with J gene TRBJ2-3, with unresolved D. The CDR3 runs to 13 residues. Germline V gene sequence: CDR1 GTSNPN, CDR2 SVGIG (reference sequence). V dropped 1 base and J dropped 2 bases, with 7 bases sitting between them. CDR3 loop: CAWSGGPTDTQYF. As DNA, the CDR3 is TGTGCCTGGAGTGGAGGTCCCACAGATACGCAGTATTTT.

The chain has TRBV18 and TRBJ2-2; weak D call: TRBD1 (5 bases). Germline CDR1 KGHSH, CDR2 LQKENI. The CDR3 runs 13 residues. Trimming stripped 5 bases from V and 3 bases from J, with 7 bases between. The CDR3 coding sequence is TGTGCCAGCTCAGGGGCGGACACCGGGGAGCTGTTTTTT. Translation gives CASSGADTGELFF.

This clone showed up just once. J is TRBJ1-1 and V is TRBV5-1; D call uncertain. The length of the CDR3 is 14 residues. Trimming left V 4 bases short and J 2 bases short, with 12 bases between. CDR1 and CDR2 from the germline V gene are SGHRS and YFSETQ. The CDR3 sequence: CASSPAAANTEAFF. DNA for the CDR3: TGCGCCAGCAGCCCGGCCGCGGCAAACACTGAAGCTTTCTTT.

The rearrangement links TRBV4-1 to TRBJ1-1; perhaps TRBD1 as D (5 bases). Germline assignment: CDR1 MGHRA and CDR2 YSYEKL. The CDR3 has 14 amino acids. The V end was cut by 0 bases, the J end by 4 bases, with 9 bases between. The CDR3 DNA follows: TGCGCCAGCAGCCAAGATGGGGCGGCCACTGAAGCTTTCTTT. Protein: CASSQDGAATEAFF.

This clone occurred a few times. The chain carries TRBV21-1 and TRBJ1-1; the listed D gene, TRBD1, was not tested against the DNA. TRBV21-1 represents a pseudogene. CDR3 size: 17 residues. Here the CDR3 DNA reads TGTGCCAGCAGCAAAAGACAGGGCCCTCTACTGAACACTGAAGCTTTCTTT. Protein sequence: CASSKRQGPLLNTEAFF.

This clone was recorded only once. The rearrangement joins TRBV7-9 to TRBJ1-5; the D is unclear. The CDR3 has 14 residues. The ends were cut back, 5 bases at V and 0 bases at J, with 8 bases in the middle. Germline assignment: CDR1 SEHNR and CDR2 FQNEAQ (reference sequence). CDR3 residues: CASSADFSNQPQHF. The CDR3, as DNA: TGTGCCAGCAGCGCGGACTTTAGCAATCAGCCCCAGCATTTT.

The V gene is TRBV6-2 or TRBV6-3, the J gene TRBJ2-7, with 10 positions matching TRBD2. The V and J ends lost 3 bases and 4 bases, in that order; junction bases with no gene match: 18. The CDR3 spans 19 residues. Germline V CDR1 and CDR2: MNHEY, SVGEGT. The CDR3 spells CASSYRGVSSGRTSYEQYF. In DNA, the CDR3 is TGTGCCAGCAGTTATCGAGGGGTTTCTAGCGGGAGAACTTCTTACGAGCAGTACTTC.

The chain is built from TRBV5-1 and TRBJ2-5; 8 bases map to TRBD2. J gave up 3 bases and V 2 bases, and 3 bases lay outside the gene matches. The CDR3 has 14 amino acids. The germline gives CDR1 SGHRS, CDR2 YFSETQ. DNA of the CDR3: TGCGCCAGCAGCTTCACTAGCGGAAAAGAGACCCAGTACTTC. As protein: CASSFTSGKETQYF. The whole variable domain, filled in from reference TRBV5-1 and TRBJ2-5, reads KAGVTQTPRYLIKTRGQQVTLSCSPISGHRSVSWYQQTPGQGLQFLFEYFSETQRNKGNFPGRFSGRQFSNSRSEMNVSTLELGDSALYLCASSFTSGKETQYFGPGTRLLVL.

The chain joins TRBV29-1 to TRBJ1-1, with 7 nucleotides matching TRBD1. Germline loops: CDR1 SQVTM, CDR2 ANQGSEA. The CDR3 totals 15 residues. Germline trimming cut 1 base from V and 5 bases from J; bases unmatched to any gene: 10. The CDR3 DNA sequence: TGCAGCGTTGAAGGATTTTTAGGGGGCAAGACTGAAGCTTTCTTT. Encoded protein: CSVEGFLGGKTEAFF.

The chain is built from TRBV7-2 and TRBJ2-7, with a weak D call TRBD1 (5 bases). Trimming removed 2 bases at V and 1 base at J, with 15 bases between. This CDR3 has 16 amino acids. The germline V gene encodes CDR1 SGHTA and CDR2 FQGNSA. CDR3 nucleotides: TGTGCCAGCAGCTTAAGAAGGGGTCAGAGGTCCTACGAGCAGTACTTC. Translation: CASSLRRGQRSYEQYF.

Concerning this clone itself: The same CDR3 also results from other DNA sequences found in this sample. This sequence joins TRBV3-1 (or the pseudogene TRBV3-2) and TRBJ1-5; D call uncertain. This CDR3 has 15 amino acids. Germline CDR1 and CDR2: LGHDT and YNNKEL (reference sequence). Trimming shortened V by 1 base and J by 3 bases, and 10 bases separated the two germline ends. CDR3 sequence reads: CASSQGGGNNQPQHF. CDR3 nucleotide sequence: TGTGCCAGCAGCCAAGGAGGAGGCAACAATCAGCCCCAGCATTTT.

The count of this clone is one. The chain couples TRBV5-1 to TRBJ2-1, with 7 nucleotides matching TRBD2. The CDR3 is made up of 14 amino acids. Germline values: CDR1 SGHRS, CDR2 YFSETQ. Trimming took 1 base from V and 6 from J; bases not matched to a gene: 4. This CDR3 is CASSLPREPNEQFF. CDR3 sequence (DNA): TGCGCCAGCAGCTTGCCGCGGGAGCCCAATGAGCAGTTCTTC.